Following are 18 T cell receptor beta chains from one sample sequenced in a study of blood T cell repertoires in COVID-19. Assay: immunoSEQ multiplex PCR; the TCRdb copy retains only in-frame clones and omits some. The table lists approximately 70,000 clones, roughly 90% of them singletons. Input material: peripheral blood. The receptors here all came from a human donor in a cohort sampled during active COVID-19.

The rearrangement links TRBV27 to TRBJ2-7; 7 bases agree with TRBD1. Germline trimming cut 5 bases from V and 2 bases from J; bases unmatched to any gene: 6. The CDR3 runs 14 residues. Germline V lookup: CDR1 MNHEY, CDR2 SMNVEV (reference sequence). The CDR3 region is CASSPDRAPYEQYF. The CDR3 DNA sequence: TGTGCCAGCAGTCCCGACAGGGCCCCCTACGAGCAGTACTTC.

J is TRBJ1-4 and V is TRBV4-3; the match to TRBD1 covers 8 bases. V lost 5 bases and J lost 4; bases outside the gene matches: 6. There are 15 residues in the CDR3. Germline V CDR1 and CDR2: LGHNA, YSLEER. In DNA, the CDR3 is TGCGCCAGCAGCGCCCGGGACAGGAGTAATGAAAAACTGTTTTTT. As protein: CASSARDRSNEKLFF.

This clone appeared once. The rearrangement links TRBV7-3 to TRBJ1-1; D call uncertain. From germline, CDR1 is SGHTA and CDR2 FQGTGA. Deletions cut 5 bases from V and 3 bases from J, with 13 bases between. The CDR3 length is 14 residues. The CDR3 loop reads CASSEKNPDTEAFF. CDR3 nucleotides: TGTGCCAGCAGCGAAAAAAATCCGGACACTGAAGCTTTCTTT.

The V and J genes are TRBV5-8 and TRBJ2-7, with 12 bases matching TRBD1. V lost 4 bases to trimming and J lost 4 bases; unmatched junction nucleotides: 3. Germline CDR1 reads SGHTS; CDR2 reads YDEGEE. The CDR3 loop spans 14 amino acids. The DNA for the CDR3 is TGTGCCAGCAGCCGGGGACAGGGGGCTTACGAGCAGTACTTC. This sequence encodes CASSRGQGAYEQYF.

The rearrangement uses TRBV3-1 (or the pseudogene TRBV3-2) and TRBJ2-1; a weak D match, TRBD2 (5 bases). Germline CDR1 reads LGHDT; CDR2 reads YNNKEL (reference sequence). V was cut by 0 bases and J by 11 bases, with 14 bases left in between. The CDR3 is made up of 14 amino acids. CDR3 sequence reads: CASSQDPVQRQQFF. The CDR3 DNA sequence: TGTGCCAGCAGCCAAGATCCCGTTCAGCGGCAGCAGTTCTTC.

This rearrangement joins TRBV28 to TRBJ1-6; no firm D call. This CDR3 spans 17 amino acids. Germline loops: CDR1 MDHEN, CDR2 SYDVKM. V lost 2 bases and J 4 bases, leaving 15 bases between the germline ends. The CDR3 here is CASSLRGSIRYNSPLHF. The CDR3, as DNA: TGTGCCAGCAGTTTACGTGGGAGTATTCGGTATAATTCACCCCTCCACTTT.

The sample holds one count of this clone. This chain links TRBV5-4 with TRBJ1-4; 7 nucleotides line up with TRBD1. CDR1 is SGHNT, CDR2 YYREEE, per germline (reference sequence). CDR3 size: 15 residues. V was pared by 0 bases and J by 3 bases, with 2 bases of the junction left unmatched. CDR3 region: CASSLGGTANEKLFF. In DNA, the CDR3 is TGTGCCAGCAGCTTGGGTGGGACAGCTAATGAAAAACTGTTTTTT.

The chain combines TRBV9 with TRBJ2-2; 12 bases match TRBD2. Looked up from germline, CDR1 is SGDLS and CDR2 is YYNGEE. The junction had 12 bases not matched to a gene; V was cut back by 5 bases and J by 1 base. This CDR3 has 19 residues. The CDR3 sequence is CASSSNPSGGAENTGELFF. CDR3 in DNA: TGTGCCAGCAGTTCCAATCCTAGCGGGGGGGCCGAGAACACCGGGGAGCTGTTTTTT.

The CDR3 here is CASSLDRESPYNEQFF. The CDR3 DNA reads TGTGCCAGCAGCCTCGACAGGGAATCCCCTTACAATGAGCAGTTCTTC. V is TRBV9 and J is TRBJ2-1, with 7 bases aligning to TRBD1. The CDR3 runs to 16 residues. Germline V gene data show CDR1 as SGDLS and CDR2 as YYNGEE. V shed 4 bases and J 4 bases; nucleotides not matched to a gene: 11.

The chain combines TRBV25-1 with TRBJ2-7; a possible D gene is TRBD2 (5 bases). Germline V gene lookup returns CDR1 MGHDK and CDR2 SYGVNS. This CDR3 comprises 12 residues. With 3 bases removed from V and 3 bases from J, the gap between germline ends came to 6 bases. This CDR3 reads CASSDTSYEQYF. CDR3 coding DNA: TGTGCCAGCAGTGACACTAGCTACGAGCAGTACTTC.

The J gene is TRBJ1-2, the V gene TRBV27; 8 bases map to TRBD1. CDR3 length: 13 residues. J gave up 8 bases and V 3 bases, and 5 bases lay outside the gene matches. Per the germline V gene, CDR1 is MNHEY and CDR2 is SMNVEV (reference sequence). CDR3 amino acids: CASSFQGAGGYTF. Here the CDR3 DNA reads TGTGCCAGCAGTTTCCAGGGGGCTGGCGGCTACACCTTC.

The CDR3 loop is CASSLQQYNSPLHF. DNA of the CDR3: TGTGCCAGCAGCTTACAACAGTATAATTCACCCCTCCACTTT. The chain is built from TRBV7-2 and TRBJ1-6; D is ambiguous. The germline V gene encodes CDR1 SGHTA and CDR2 FQGNSA. This CDR3 region has 14 residues. The V end was cut by 2 bases, the J end by 4 bases, with 6 bases between.

The CDR3 DNA follows: TGTGCCAGCAGTCCCTACTCTGGAAACACCATATATTTT. Its translation: CASSPYSGNTIYF. This sequence joins TRBV28 and TRBJ1-3; no definite D call. The germline V and J ends were trimmed by 5 bases and 0 bases, with 5 bases remaining between them. Germline lookup yields CDR1 MDHEN and CDR2 SYDVKM. The CDR3 covers 13 residues.

V gene TRBV3-1 (or the pseudogene TRBV3-2) combines with J gene TRBJ2-1; 10 positions agree with TRBD2. With 1 base clipped from V and 3 bases from J, the junction kept 3 bases outside the gene matches. The CDR3 sequence is 16 residues long. Per the germline V gene, CDR1 is LGHDT and CDR2 is YNNKEL (reference sequence). CDR3 in amino acids: CASSQGTSGLYNEQFF. Written as DNA, the CDR3 is TGTGCCAGCAGCCAAGGGACTAGCGGACTCTACAATGAGCAGTTCTTC.

This sequence joins TRBV28 and TRBJ1-2; 7 nucleotides align to TRBD1. Germline V gene data show CDR1 as MDHEN and CDR2 as SYDVKM. CDR3 length: 17 amino acids. J lost 6 bases, V lost 6 bases, and 19 bases had no gene match. The CDR3: CASRTIIRQGIDNGYTF. The CDR3 nucleotides read TGTGCCAGCAGAACTATTATAAGACAGGGTATTGACAATGGCTACACCTTC.

The rearrangement uses TRBV3-1 (or the pseudogene TRBV3-2) and TRBJ2-1, with D possibly TRBD2 on 7 matching bases. CDR3 length: 15 amino acids. CDR1 is LGHDT and CDR2 is YNNKEL in the germline V gene (reference sequence). The V end lost 0 bases, the J end lost 9 bases, and 15 bases lay between the germline ends. The CDR3 protein is CASSQDIGGVGEQFF. Written as DNA, the CDR3 is TGTGCCAGCAGCCAAGATATAGGGGGGGTCGGTGAGCAGTTCTTC.

The chain is built from TRBV5-6 and TRBJ1-6; D possibly corresponds to TRBD1 (5 bases). The CDR3 length is 14 residues. CDR1 and CDR2 (germline): SGHDT, YYEEEE. V lost 4 bases and J lost 7, with 12 bases in between. CDR3 bases: TGTGCCAGCAGCCCCGGACACGGGAATTCACCCCTCCACTTT. Amino acid sequence: CASSPGHGNSPLHF.

The CDR3 bases are TGTGCCAGTACTACAAGATCGTGGCAGGGGGCTTCTAACTATGGCTACACCTTC. This encodes CASTTRSWQGASNYGYTF. J is TRBJ1-2 and V is TRBV19, with TRBD1 identical over 8 bases. The CDR3 runs 18 residues. V trimming: 7 bases; J trimming: 0 bases; junction bases outside the gene matches: 16. CDR1 and CDR2 from the germline V gene are LNHDA and SQIVND (reference sequence).